This entry is about one T cell receptor (beta chain). Its specificity is unknown. The method was immunoSEQ multiplex PCR; TCRdb's version includes in-frame clones alone and lacks a portion of them. The sample includes 800,000 to 950,000 clones, 95% to 97% of them seen just once. CDR1 LGHNT and CDR2 FRNRAP come from the germline V gene. With V trimmed by 7 bases and J by 3 bases, 8 bases remained unmatched. The CDR3 has 16 amino acids. It was CD45RO-negative cells, positively selected for CCR7, that made up naive CD8 cells, with terminally differentiated effector memory CD45RA+ cells excluded. The entry originates in a study of shared clonotypes between healthy human individuals. Background on the study: Sampling drew on donors who were a couple of women and a few men aged 18 to 49. CD4 naive cells filled three plates per donor, CD4 memory three, CD8 naive two and CD8 memory one. Study-wide results and caveats: Sampling covered blood only; tissue repertoires likely differ. Sharing across four donors was seen in roughly 5% of naive CD4 clonotypes.

The rearrangement joins TRBV12-5 to TRBJ2-1, with 11 nucleotides matching TRBD1. The receptor was isolated from a man younger than 40 in good health. Sample: naive CD8+ T cells sorted from blood. The CDR3 spells CASAAAGTGGYNEQFF. The CDR3 DNA reads TGTGCTAGTGCCGCTGCGGGGACAGGGGGCTACAATGAGCAGTTCTTC.